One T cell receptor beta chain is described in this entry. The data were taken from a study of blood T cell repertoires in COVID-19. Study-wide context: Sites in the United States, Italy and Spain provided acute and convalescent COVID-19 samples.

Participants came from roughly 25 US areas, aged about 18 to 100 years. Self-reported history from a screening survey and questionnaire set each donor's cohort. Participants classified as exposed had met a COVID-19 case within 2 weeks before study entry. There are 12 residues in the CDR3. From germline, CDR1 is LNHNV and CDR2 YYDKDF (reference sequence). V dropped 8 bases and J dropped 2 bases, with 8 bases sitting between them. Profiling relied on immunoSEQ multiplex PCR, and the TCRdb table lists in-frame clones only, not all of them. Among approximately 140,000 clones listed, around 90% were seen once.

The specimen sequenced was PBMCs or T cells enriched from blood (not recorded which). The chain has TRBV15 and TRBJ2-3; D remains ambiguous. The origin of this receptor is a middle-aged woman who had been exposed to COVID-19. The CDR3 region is CATASNTDTQYF. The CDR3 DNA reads TGTGCCACCGCCTCTAACACAGATACGCAGTATTTT. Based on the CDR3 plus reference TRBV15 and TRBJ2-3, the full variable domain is DAMVIQNPRYQVTQFGKPVTLSCSQTLNHNVMYWYQQKSSQAPKLLFHYYDKDFNNEADTPDNFQSRRPNTSFCFLDIRSPGLGDTAMYLCATASNTDTQYFGPGTRLTVL.